Listed here is a single TCR beta chain. Ten or more counts support this clonotype. Its recognized antigen is unknown. Base qualities are not at hand, and no much larger clone is one base apart. The entry originates in a study of regulatory T cells in long-lasting Graves disease (dated by TCRdb to the early 2020s). At the level of the whole study: In the newly diagnosed Graves' disease group, patients had been taking antithyroid drugs for less than 3 months. A total of 33 samples were covered by TCR sequencing, comprising about 13 persistent and around 20 newly diagnosed Graves' disease patients. Patients with persistent Graves' disease were compared with patients with newly diagnosed Graves' disease using TCR sequencing and RNA sequencing of peripheral blood. The study was registered as a clinical trial and conducted in China. Overall study results and their limits: Persistent disease showed preferential use of TRBV28, TRBJ1-2 and TRBJ2-5, whereas newly diagnosed disease favored TRBV20-1 and TRBJ2-1. The study examined only peripheral blood because the primary lesion, thyroid tissue, could not be accessed. Sequencing and analysis were restricted to the TCR beta chain. Compared with newly diagnosed patients, persistent Graves' disease patients had lower TCR Shannon entropy and fewer highly expanded clones, which suggests clonal expansion. The small sample size was acknowledged by the authors as a limitation that may reduce accuracy. A larger number of public clonotypes was shared among persistent patients (about 2,700) than among newly diagnosed patients (around 970).

The method behind the library was multiplex PCR. Sequenced using an Illumina HiSeq 4000. To build TCR beta libraries, CDR3 regions were amplified by Arm-PCR using iRepertoire HTBI primers. PCR products were gel purified before sequencing. Per the source publication's procedure: Across samples, fewer than 70 TRBV and 13 to 15 TRBJ segments were identified and used for gene usage analysis of CDR3 amino acid clonotypes. COPE and FqMerger were used to merge filtered high-quality paired reads into contigs. BLAST was used to align contigs to IMGT TRBV, TRBD and TRBJ reference genes, and CDR3 was defined according to IMGT. Highly expanded clones were defined as clonotypes with a frequency above 0.1%. Shannon entropy served as the measure of repertoire diversity, while the Gini coefficient captured V-J evenness. A clonotype was considered public if more than one individual shared it. TCRdb passed the public sequencing reads through fastp at Q25 and MiXCR, retaining productive beta sequences. Each CDR3 protein gets just one entry, which takes the most common genes and DNA from the rows behind it. The authors' filters were not applied to this entry. The sample table records approximately 210,000 distinct CDR3 sequences; around 17% of these occur just once. Around 20% of the sample is held by the ten biggest clonotypes.

What this sample's time point label stands for: newly diagnosed GD, antithyroid drugs for less than 3 months. For both TCR sequencing and RNA sequencing, RNA was extracted from PBMCs in TRIzol. Graves' disease was diagnosed according to American Thyroid Association guidelines. Recruitment of patients was carried out at an endocrinology department in Xi'an, China. Each patient gave 7.5 to 10 milliliters of peripheral blood, collected in an EDTA anticoagulant tube. Ficoll Paque Plus density gradient separation was used to isolate PBMCs, and no additional T cell sorting was done. An Agilent 2100 Bioanalyzer and agarose gel were used to check RNA quality, while a NanoDrop 2000 measured RNA concentration. A distance of 27 bases separates the germline ends of V and J, which lose 9 bases and 6 bases respectively. Measured from the cysteine to the phenylalanine, the CDR3 is 17 residues long. The read is trimmed to its CDR3 DNA, 51 bases read in frame from base 1.

The clonotype comes from a female donor with Graves disease. This specimen was peripheral blood mononuclear cells (PBMCs), taken at new diagnosis, from a patient treated with antithyroid drugs. This chain joins TRBV12-3 or TRBV12-4 to TRBJ2-1; the D gene is perhaps TRBD2, from 6 matching bases. The base sequence is TGTGCCAGTAACCGGGCGGGGCGAGTAGGGAAGGGCAATGAGCAGTTCTTC. Its product reads: CASNRAGRVGKGNEQFF.